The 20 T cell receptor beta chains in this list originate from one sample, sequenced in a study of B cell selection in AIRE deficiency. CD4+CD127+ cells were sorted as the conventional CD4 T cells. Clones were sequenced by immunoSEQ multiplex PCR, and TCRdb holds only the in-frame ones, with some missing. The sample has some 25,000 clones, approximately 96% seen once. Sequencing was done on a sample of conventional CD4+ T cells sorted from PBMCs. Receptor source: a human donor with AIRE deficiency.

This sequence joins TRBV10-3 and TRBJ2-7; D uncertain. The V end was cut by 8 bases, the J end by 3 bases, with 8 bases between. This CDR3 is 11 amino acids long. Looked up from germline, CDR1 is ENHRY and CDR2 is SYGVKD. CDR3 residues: CAIRFNYEQYF. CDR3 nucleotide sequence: TGTGCCATCCGCTTCAACTACGAGCAGTACTTC.

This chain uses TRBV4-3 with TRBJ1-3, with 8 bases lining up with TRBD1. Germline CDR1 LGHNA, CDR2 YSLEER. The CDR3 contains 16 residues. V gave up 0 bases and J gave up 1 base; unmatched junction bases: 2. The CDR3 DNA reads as TGCGCCAGCAGCCAAGATTGGGACAGGTCTGGAAACACCATATATTTT. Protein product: CASSQDWDRSGNTIYF.

The CDR3 nucleotides read TGTGCCAGTAAACAGGGGGTAGGCGGGGAGCTGTTTTTT. Amino acid sequence: CASKQGVGGELFF. This chain uses TRBV19 with TRBJ2-2; 8 positions agree with TRBD1. The CDR3 runs to 13 residues. Germline-derived CDR1 and CDR2 are LNHDA and SQIVND (reference sequence). After removal of 7 bases from V and 7 bases from J, the junction contained 5 bases not matched to a gene.

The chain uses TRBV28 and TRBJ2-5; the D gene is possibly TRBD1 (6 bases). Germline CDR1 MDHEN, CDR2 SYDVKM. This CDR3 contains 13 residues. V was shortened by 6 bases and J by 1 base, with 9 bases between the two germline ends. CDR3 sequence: CASRSGVQETQYF. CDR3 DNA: TGTGCCAGCAGATCAGGGGTCCAAGAGACCCAGTACTTC. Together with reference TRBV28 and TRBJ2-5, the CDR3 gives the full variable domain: DVKVTQSSRYLVKRTGEKVFLECVQDMDHENMFWYRQDPGLGLRLIYFSYDVKMKEKGDIPEGYSVSREKKERFSLILESASTNQTSMYLCASRSGVQETQYFGPGTRLLVL.

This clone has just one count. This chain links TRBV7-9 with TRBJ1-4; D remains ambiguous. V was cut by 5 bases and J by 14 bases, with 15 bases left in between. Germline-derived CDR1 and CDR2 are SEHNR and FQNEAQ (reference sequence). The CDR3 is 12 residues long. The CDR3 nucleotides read TGTGCCAGCAGCGCCGAGAATCGGAGGCTGTTTTTT. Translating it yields CASSAENRRLFF.

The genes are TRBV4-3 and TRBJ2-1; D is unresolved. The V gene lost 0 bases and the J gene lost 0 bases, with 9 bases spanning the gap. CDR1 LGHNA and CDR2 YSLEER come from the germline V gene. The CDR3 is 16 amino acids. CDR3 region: CASSQDLLSSYNEQFF. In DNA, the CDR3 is TGCGCCAGCAGCCAAGATTTGCTGAGCTCCTACAATGAGCAGTTCTTC.

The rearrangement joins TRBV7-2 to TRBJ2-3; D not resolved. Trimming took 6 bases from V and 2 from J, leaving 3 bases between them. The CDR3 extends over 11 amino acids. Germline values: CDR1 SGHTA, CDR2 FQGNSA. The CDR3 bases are TGTGCCAGCAGGCACACAGATACGCAGTATTTT. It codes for CASRHTDTQYF.

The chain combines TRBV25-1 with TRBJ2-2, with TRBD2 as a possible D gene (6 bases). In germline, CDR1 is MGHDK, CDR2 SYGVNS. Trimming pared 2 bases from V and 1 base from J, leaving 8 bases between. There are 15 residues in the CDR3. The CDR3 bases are TGTGCCAGCAGTGAAAGGCGGGGGAACACCGGGGAGCTGTTTTTT. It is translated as CASSERRGNTGELFF.

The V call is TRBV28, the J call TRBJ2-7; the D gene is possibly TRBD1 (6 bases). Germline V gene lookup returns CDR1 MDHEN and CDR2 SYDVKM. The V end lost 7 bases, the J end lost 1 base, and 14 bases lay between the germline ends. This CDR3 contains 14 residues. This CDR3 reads CASMEDRPSYEQYF. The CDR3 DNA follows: TGTGCCAGCATGGAGGACAGACCATCCTACGAGCAGTACTTC.

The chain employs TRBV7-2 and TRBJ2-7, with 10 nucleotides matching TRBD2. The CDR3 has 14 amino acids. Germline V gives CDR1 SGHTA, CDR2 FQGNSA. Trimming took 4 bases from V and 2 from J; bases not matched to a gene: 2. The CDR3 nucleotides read TGTGCCAGCAGCTCTGGACTAGCGGCCTACGAGCAGTACTTC. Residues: CASSSGLAAYEQYF.

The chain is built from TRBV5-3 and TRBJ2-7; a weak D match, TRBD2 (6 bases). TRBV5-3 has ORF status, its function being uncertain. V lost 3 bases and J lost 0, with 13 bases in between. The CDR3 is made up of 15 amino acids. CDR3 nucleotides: TGTGCCAGAAGCTGGGTCAAGCGGGCCTCCTACGAGCAGTACTTC. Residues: CARSWVKRASYEQYF.

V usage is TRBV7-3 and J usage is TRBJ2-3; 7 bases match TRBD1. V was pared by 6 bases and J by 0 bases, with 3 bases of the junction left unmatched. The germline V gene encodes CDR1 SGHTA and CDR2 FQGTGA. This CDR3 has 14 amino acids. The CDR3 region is CASSRTGSTDTQYF. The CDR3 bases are TGTGCCAGCAGTCGGACAGGCAGCACAGATACGCAGTATTTT.

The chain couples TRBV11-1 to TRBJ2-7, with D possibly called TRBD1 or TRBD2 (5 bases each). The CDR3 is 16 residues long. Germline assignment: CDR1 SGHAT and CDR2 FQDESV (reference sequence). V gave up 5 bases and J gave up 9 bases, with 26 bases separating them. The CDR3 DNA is TGTGCCAGCAGCCCTACCCCCGGGACGACTGTGTCCGGGCAGTACTTC. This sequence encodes CASSPTPGTTVSGQYF.

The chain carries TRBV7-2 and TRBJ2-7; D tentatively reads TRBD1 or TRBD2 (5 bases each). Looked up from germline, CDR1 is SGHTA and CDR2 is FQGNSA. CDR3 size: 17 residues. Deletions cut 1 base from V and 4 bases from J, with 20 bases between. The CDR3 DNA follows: TGTGCCAGCAGCTTAGACGGTTTGGCAGGGACGAAGTACGAGCAGTACTTC. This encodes CASSLDGLAGTKYEQYF.

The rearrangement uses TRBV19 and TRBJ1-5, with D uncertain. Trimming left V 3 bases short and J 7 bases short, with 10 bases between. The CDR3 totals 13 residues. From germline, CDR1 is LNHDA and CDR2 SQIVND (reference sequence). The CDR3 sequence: CASSIDPAQPQHF. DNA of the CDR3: TGTGCCAGTAGTATCGATCCCGCCCAGCCCCAGCATTTT.

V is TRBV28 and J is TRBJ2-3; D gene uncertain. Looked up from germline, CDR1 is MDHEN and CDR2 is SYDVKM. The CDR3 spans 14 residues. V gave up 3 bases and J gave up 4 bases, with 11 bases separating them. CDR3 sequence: CASSLPRWSDTQYF. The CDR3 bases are TGTGCCAGCAGTTTGCCTAGGTGGTCAGATACGCAGTATTTT. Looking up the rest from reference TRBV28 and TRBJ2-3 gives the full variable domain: DVKVTQSSRYLVKRTGEKVFLECVQDMDHENMFWYRQDPGLGLRLIYFSYDVKMKEKGDIPEGYSVSREKKERFSLILESASTNQTSMYLCASSLPRWSDTQYFGPGTRLTVL.

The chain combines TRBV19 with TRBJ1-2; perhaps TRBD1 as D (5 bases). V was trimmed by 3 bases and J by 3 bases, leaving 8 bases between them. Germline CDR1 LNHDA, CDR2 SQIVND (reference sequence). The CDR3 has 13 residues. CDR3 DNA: TGTGCCAGTAGTATTCAGGGCGACTATGGCTACACCTTC. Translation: CASSIQGDYGYTF. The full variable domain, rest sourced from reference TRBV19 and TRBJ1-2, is DGGITQSPKYLFRKEGQNVTLSCEQNLNHDAMYWYRQDPGQGLRLIYYSQIVNDFQKGDIAEGYSVSREKKESFPLTVTSAQKNPTAFYLCASSIQGDYGYTFGSGTRLTVV.

This CDR3 reads CASSLMAGGGEQFF. For the CDR3, the DNA is TGTGCCAGCAGCTTAATGGCGGGGGGCGGTGAGCAGTTCTTC. The chain joins TRBV7-3 to TRBJ2-1; TRBD2 aligns across 8 bases. Germline CDR1 reads SGHTA; CDR2 reads FQGTGA. The CDR3 has 14 residues. Trimming at V came to 1 base and at J to 9 bases, leaving 5 bases not matched to a gene.

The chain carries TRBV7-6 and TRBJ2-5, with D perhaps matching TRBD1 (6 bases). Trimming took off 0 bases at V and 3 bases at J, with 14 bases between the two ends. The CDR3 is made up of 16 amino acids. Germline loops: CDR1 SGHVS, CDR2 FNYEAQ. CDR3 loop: CASSLAGLGGKETQYF. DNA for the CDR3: TGTGCCAGCAGCTTAGCCGGCCTAGGGGGTAAAGAGACCCAGTACTTC.

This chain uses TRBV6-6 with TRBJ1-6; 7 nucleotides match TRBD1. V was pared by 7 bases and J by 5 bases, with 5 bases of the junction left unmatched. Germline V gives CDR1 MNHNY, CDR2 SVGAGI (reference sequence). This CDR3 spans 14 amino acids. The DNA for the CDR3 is TGTGCCAGCATGAGGGACAGCCATAATTCACCCCTCCACTTT. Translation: CASMRDSHNSPLHF.